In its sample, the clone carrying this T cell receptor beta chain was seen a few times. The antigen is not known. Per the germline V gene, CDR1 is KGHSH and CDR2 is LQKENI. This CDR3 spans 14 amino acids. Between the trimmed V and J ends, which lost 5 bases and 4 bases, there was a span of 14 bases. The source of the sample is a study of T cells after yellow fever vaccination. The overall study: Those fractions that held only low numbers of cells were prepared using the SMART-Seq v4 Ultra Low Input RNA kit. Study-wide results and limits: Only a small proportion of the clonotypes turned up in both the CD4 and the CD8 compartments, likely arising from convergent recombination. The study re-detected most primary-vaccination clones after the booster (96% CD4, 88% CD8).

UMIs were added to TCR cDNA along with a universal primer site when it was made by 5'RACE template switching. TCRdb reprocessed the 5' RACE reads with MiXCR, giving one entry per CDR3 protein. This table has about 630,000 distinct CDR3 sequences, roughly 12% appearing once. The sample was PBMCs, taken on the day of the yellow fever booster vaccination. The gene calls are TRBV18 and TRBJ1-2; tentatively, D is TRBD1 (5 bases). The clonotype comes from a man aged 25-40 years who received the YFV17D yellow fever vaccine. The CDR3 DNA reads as TGTGCCAGCTCAGCTCAGGGAACCACCTATGGCTACACCTTC. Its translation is CASSAQGTTYGYTF.